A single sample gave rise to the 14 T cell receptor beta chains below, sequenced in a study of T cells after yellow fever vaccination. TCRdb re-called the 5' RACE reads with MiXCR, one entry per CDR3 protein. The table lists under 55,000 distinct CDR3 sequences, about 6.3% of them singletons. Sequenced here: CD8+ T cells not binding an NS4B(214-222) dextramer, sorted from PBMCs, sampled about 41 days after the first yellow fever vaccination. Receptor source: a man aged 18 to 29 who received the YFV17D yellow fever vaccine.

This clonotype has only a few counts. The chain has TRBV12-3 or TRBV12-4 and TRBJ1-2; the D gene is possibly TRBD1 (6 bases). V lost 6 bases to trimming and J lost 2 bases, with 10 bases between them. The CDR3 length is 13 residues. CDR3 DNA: TGTGCCAGCAGGCCTACAGGGAACTATGGCTACACCTTC. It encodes CASRPTGNYGYTF.

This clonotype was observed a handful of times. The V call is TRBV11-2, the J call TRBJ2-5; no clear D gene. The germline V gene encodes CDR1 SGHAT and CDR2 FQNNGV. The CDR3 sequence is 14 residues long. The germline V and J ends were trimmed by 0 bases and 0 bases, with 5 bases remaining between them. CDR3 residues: CASSLDPYQETQYF. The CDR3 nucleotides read TGTGCCAGCAGCTTAGACCCGTACCAAGAGACCCAGTACTTC.

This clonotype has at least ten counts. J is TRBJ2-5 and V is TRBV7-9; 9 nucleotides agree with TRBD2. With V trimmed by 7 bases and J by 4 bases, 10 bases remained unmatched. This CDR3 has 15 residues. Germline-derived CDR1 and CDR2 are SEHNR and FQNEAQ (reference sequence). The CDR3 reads CASNQAGGVAETQYF. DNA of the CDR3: TGTGCCAGCAACCAAGCGGGGGGAGTGGCAGAGACCCAGTACTTC.

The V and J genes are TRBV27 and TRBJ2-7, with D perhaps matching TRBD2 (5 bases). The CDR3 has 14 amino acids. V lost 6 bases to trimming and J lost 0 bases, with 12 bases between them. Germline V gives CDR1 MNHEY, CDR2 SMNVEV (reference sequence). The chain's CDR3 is CASRAYGDSYEQYV. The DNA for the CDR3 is TGTGCCAGCAGGGCCTACGGGGACTCCTACGAGCAGTACGTC.

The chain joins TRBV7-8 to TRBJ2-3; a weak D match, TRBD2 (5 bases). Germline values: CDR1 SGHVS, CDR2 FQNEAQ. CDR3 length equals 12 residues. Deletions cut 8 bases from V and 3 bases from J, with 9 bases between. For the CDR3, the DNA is TGTGCCAGCCGAGGGAAGACAGATACGCAGTATTTT. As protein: CASRGKTDTQYF.

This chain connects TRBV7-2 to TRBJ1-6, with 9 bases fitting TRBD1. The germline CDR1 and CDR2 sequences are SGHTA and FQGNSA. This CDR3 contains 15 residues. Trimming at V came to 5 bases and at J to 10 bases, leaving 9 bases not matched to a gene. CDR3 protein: CASSPGGQGESPLHF. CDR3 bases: TGTGCCAGCAGCCCGGGGGGACAGGGAGAGTCACCCCTCCACTTT.

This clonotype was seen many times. The CDR3 reads CASSQVQDVYEQYF. Written as DNA, the CDR3 is TGCGCCAGCAGCCAAGTCCAGGATGTCTACGAGCAGTACTTC. The chain joins TRBV4-1 to TRBJ2-7; D is undetermined. Trimming pared 1 base from V and 3 bases from J, leaving 10 bases between. This CDR3 has 14 residues. Germline-derived CDR1 and CDR2 are MGHRA and YSYEKL.

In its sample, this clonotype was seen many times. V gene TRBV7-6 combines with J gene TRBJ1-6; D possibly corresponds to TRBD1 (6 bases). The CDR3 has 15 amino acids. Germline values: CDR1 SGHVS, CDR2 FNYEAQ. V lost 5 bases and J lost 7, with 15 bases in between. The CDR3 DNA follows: TGTGCCAGCAGCGCCACAGGGTTGGGGAATTCACCCCTCCACTTT. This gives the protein CASSATGLGNSPLHF.

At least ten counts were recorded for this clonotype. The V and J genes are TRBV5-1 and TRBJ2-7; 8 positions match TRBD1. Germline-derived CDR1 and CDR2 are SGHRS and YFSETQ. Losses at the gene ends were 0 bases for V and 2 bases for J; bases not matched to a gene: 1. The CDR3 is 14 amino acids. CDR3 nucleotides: TGCGCCAGCAGCTTGGGGACAGGGACCTACGAGCAGTACTTC. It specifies CASSLGTGTYEQYF. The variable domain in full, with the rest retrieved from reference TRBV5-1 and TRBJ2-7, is KAGVTQTPRYLIKTRGQQVTLSCSPISGHRSVSWYQQTPGQGLQFLFEYFSETQRNKGNFPGRFSGRQFSNSRSEMNVSTLELGDSALYLCASSLGTGTYEQYFGPGTRLTVT.

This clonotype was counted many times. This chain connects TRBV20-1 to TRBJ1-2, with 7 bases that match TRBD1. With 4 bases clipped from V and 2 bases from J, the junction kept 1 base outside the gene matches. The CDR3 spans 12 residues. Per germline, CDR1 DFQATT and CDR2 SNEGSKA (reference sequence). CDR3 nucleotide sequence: TGCAGTGCTATACAGGGGAACTATGGCTACACCTTC. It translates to CSAIQGNYGYTF.

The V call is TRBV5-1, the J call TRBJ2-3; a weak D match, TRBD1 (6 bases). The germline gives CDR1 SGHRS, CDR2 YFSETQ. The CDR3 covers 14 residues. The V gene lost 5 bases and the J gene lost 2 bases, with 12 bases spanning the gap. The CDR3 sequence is CASRSDSYTDTQYF. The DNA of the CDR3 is TGCGCCAGCAGGTCGGACAGTTACACAGATACGCAGTATTTT.

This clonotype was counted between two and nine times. This CDR3 is CASSQDGLGAGEQFF. As DNA, the CDR3 is TGCGCCAGCAGCCAAGATGGGCTAGGGGCGGGTGAGCAGTTCTTC. This chain joins TRBV4-1 and TRBJ2-1; either TRBD1 or TRBD2 may supply D (5 bases each). Germline CDR1 and CDR2: MGHRA and YSYEKL. CDR3 length equals 15 residues. The ends were cut back, 0 bases at V and 9 bases at J, with 15 bases in the middle.

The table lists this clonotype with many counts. The CDR3 reads CASSPRISQLHHGYTF. DNA for the CDR3: TGTGCCAGCAGCCCTAGAATCTCACAGCTCCACCATGGCTACACCTTC. The chain carries TRBV3-1 and TRBJ1-2; D is undetermined. CDR3 size: 16 residues. Looked up from germline, CDR1 is LGHDT and CDR2 is YNNKEL (reference sequence). Trimming took 4 bases from V and 6 from J, leaving 21 bases between them.

The CDR3 coding sequence is TGTGCCAGTAGCTCCGGGGCGGGTAGGACCCAGTACTTC. Its protein product is CASSSGAGRTQYF. This chain links TRBV19 with TRBJ2-5; D is tentatively TRBD1 or TRBD2 (5 bases each). Germline values: CDR1 LNHDA, CDR2 SQIVND (reference sequence). V shed 6 bases and J shed 7 bases, with 15 bases lying between them. The CDR3 is 13 residues long.